This T cell receptor beta chain emerged from a study of control samples from healthy donors and cancer patients. The protocol was immunoSEQ multiplex PCR, while the TCRdb copy is restricted to in-frame clones and leaves out a portion. The sample contains some 120,000 clones, approximately 92% of which appear only once. The CDR3 totals 15 residues. Germline assignment: CDR1 SGHNT and CDR2 YENEEA. The trim removed 5 bases at V and 5 bases at J, leaving 9 bases unmatched. Sample: blood. V usage is TRBV11-3 and J usage is TRBJ2-3; 8 bases align to TRBD2. The source is a man aged 18-30 years in good health. CDR3 amino acids: CASSPAGGGQDTQYF. The CDR3 DNA sequence: TGTGCCAGCAGCCCCGCGGGCGGGGGGCAAGATACGCAGTATTTT. Together with reference TRBV11-3 and TRBJ2-3, the CDR3 gives the full variable domain: EAGVVQSPRYKIIEKKQPVAFWCNPISGHNTLYWYLQNLGQGPELLIRYENEEAVDDSQLPKDRFSAERLKGVDSTLKIQPAELGDSAVYLCASSPAGGGQDTQYFGPGTRLTVL.